The 28 T cell receptor beta chains presented below share a single source sample, sequenced in a study of T cells after yellow fever vaccination. TCRdb independently ran MiXCR on the 5' RACE reads; one entry per CDR3 protein. The table records fewer than 350,000 distinct CDR3 sequences, approximately 9% of them present only once. Here the sequenced sample was PBMCs, taken on the day of the first yellow fever vaccination. These receptors originate from a man in his late teens or twenties who received the YFV17D yellow fever vaccine.

The sample holds many counts of this clonotype. The genes are TRBV11-2 and TRBJ1-2; unclear D gene. The V end lost 1 base, the J end lost 6 bases, and 9 bases lay between the germline ends. Germline V gene data show CDR1 as SGHAT and CDR2 as FQNNGV. The CDR3 spans 13 residues. DNA of the CDR3: TGTGCCAGCAGCTTAGGGACCGGGGATGGCTACACCTTC. Translated, it gives CASSLGTGDGYTF.

This clonotype showed up just a few times. V usage is TRBV7-9 and J usage is TRBJ1-5; D is unresolved. V shed 6 bases and J shed 2 bases, with 8 bases lying between them. The CDR3 runs 13 residues. The germline gives CDR1 SEHNR, CDR2 FQNEAQ (reference sequence). The CDR3: CASSSGGNQPQHF. Written as DNA, the CDR3 is TGTGCCAGCAGTTCCGGGGGCAATCAGCCCCAGCATTTT.

The sample holds many counts of this clonotype. This sequence joins TRBV6-1 and TRBJ2-5, with D tentatively TRBD1 or TRBD2 (5 bases each). The CDR3 is 13 amino acids. Trimming stripped 7 bases from V and 2 bases from J, with 11 bases between. CDR1 and CDR2 from the germline V gene are MNHNS and SASEGT. CDR3 coding DNA: TGTGCCAGCACCCGAGGGGAGCAAGAGACCCAGTACTTC. It codes for CASTRGEQETQYF.

The rearrangement links TRBV5-1 to TRBJ1-1; 12 bases are a match to TRBD1. The V gene's germline CDR1 is SGHRS and CDR2 YFSETQ. Unmatched junction bases numbered 7, after V lost 3 bases and J lost 4 bases. This CDR3 is 16 amino acids long. In DNA form, the CDR3 reads TGCGCCAGCAGCTACGGGACAGGGGGCATCTCCACTGAAGCTTTCTTT. Its translation is CASSYGTGGISTEAFF. Supplemented by reference TRBV5-1 and TRBJ1-1, the full variable domain reads KAGVTQTPRYLIKTRGQQVTLSCSPISGHRSVSWYQQTPGQGLQFLFEYFSETQRNKGNFPGRFSGRQFSNSRSEMNVSTLELGDSALYLCASSYGTGGISTEAFFGQGTRLTVV.

This clonotype was observed many times. The V gene is TRBV18, the J gene TRBJ2-7; 12 nucleotides line up with TRBD1. CDR3 length: 15 amino acids. Germline CDR1 KGHSH, CDR2 LQKENI. V shed 3 bases and J 6 bases; nucleotides not matched to a gene: 6. In DNA form, the CDR3 reads TGTGCCAGCTCACCGACCGGGACAGGGGGCGTCGAGCAGTACTTC. It codes for CASSPTGTGGVEQYF. Full variable domain (outside the CDR3, taken from reference TRBV18 and TRBJ2-7): NAGVMQNPRHLVRRRGQEARLRCSPMKGHSHVYWYRQLPEEGLKFMVYLQKENIIDESGMPKERFSAEFPKEGPSILRIQQVVRGDSAAYFCASSPTGTGGVEQYFGPGTRLTVT.

The chain uses TRBV7-2 and TRBJ2-2; D is unresolved. The germline V gene has CDR1 SGHTA and CDR2 FQGNSA. This CDR3 region has 14 residues. The V end lost 7 bases, the J end lost 7 bases, and 16 bases lay between the germline ends. This CDR3 reads CASTLNRVGGELFF. The CDR3, as DNA: TGTGCCAGCACCCTAAATCGGGTTGGCGGGGAGCTGTTTTTT. Complete variable domain (other parts from reference TRBV7-2 and TRBJ2-2): GAGVSQSPSNKVTEKGKDVELRCDPISGHTALYWYRQSLGQGLEFLIYFQGNSAPDKSGLPSDRFSAERTGGSVSTLTIQRTQQEDSAVYLCASTLNRVGGELFFGEGSRLTVL.

This clonotype was recorded a few times. This rearrangement joins TRBV20-1 to TRBJ2-5, with D possibly matching TRBD2 (6 bases). Germline V CDR1 and CDR2: DFQATT, SNEGSKA (reference sequence). The V end lost 6 bases, the J end lost 5 bases, and 19 bases lay between the germline ends. This CDR3 is 14 amino acids long. The CDR3 coding sequence is TGCAGTGCCACCAAAAGCGGAGGGCATGAGACCCAGTACTTC. It specifies CSATKSGGHETQYF.

Here the CDR3 reads CSARAPLGASGSTDTQYF. The DNA of the CDR3 is TGCAGTGCTAGAGCTCCTCTAGGGGCTAGCGGCAGCACAGATACGCAGTATTTT. The chain uses TRBV20-1 and TRBJ2-3; 7 positions match TRBD2. There are 18 residues in the CDR3. The germline V gene has CDR1 DFQATT and CDR2 SNEGSKA (reference sequence). V lost 1 base, J lost 0 bases, and 13 bases stayed unmatched.

At least ten counts were recorded for this clonotype. This rearrangement joins TRBV10-2 to TRBJ2-5; 14 positions match TRBD2. Germline assignment: CDR1 WSHSY and CDR2 SAAADI. The length of the CDR3 is 15 residues. V was pared by 6 bases and J by 2 bases, with 2 bases of the junction left unmatched. CDR3 residues: CASSGLAGGQETQYF. Written as DNA, the CDR3 is TGCGCCAGCAGCGGACTAGCGGGGGGTCAAGAGACCCAGTACTTC.

The chain recombines TRBV27 with TRBJ1-4; a weak D match, TRBD1 (5 bases). V dropped 3 bases and J dropped 8 bases, with 13 bases sitting between them. Germline V lookup: CDR1 MNHEY, CDR2 SMNVEV (reference sequence). The CDR3 contains 14 residues. This CDR3 reads CASSFRAKGEKLFF. CDR3 DNA sequence: TGTGCCAGCAGTTTTCGGGCGAAGGGGGAAAAACTGTTTTTT.

The J gene is TRBJ2-3, the V gene TRBV5-1; no reliable D call. Trimming shortened V by 5 bases and J by 9 bases, and 10 bases separated the two germline ends. CDR3 size: 11 residues. Germline V gene data show CDR1 as SGHRS and CDR2 as YFSETQ. The CDR3 loop reads CASRWAGTQYF. CDR3 sequence (DNA): TGCGCCAGCAGGTGGGCCGGGACGCAGTATTTT.

Concerning this clonotype: The germline gene is not matched at one end of the junction; a read error may be the cause. This chain uses TRBV6-1 with TRBJ2-7; D not resolved. This CDR3 is 13 amino acids long. Per the germline V gene, CDR1 is MNHNS and CDR2 is SASEGT. Written as DNA, the CDR3 is TGTCCCAGCAGTGCCGGACGTGGCAGCGAGCAGTACTTC. Translating gives CPSSAGRGSEQYF.

This clonotype has a count of ten or more. The V and J genes are TRBV5-1 and TRBJ2-2; D is undetermined. Germline CDR1 and CDR2: SGHRS and YFSETQ. The CDR3 covers 14 residues. The V end lost 7 bases, the J end lost 0 bases, and 10 bases lay between the germline ends. The CDR3: CASLVGTNTGELFF. CDR3 in DNA: TGCGCCAGCCTTGTGGGTACGAACACCGGGGAGCTGTTTTTT.

This rearrangement joins TRBV4-3 to TRBJ1-1; 11 bases agree with TRBD1. This CDR3 spans 17 amino acids. Germline V gene lookup returns CDR1 LGHNA and CDR2 YSLEER. J gave up 3 bases and V 3 bases, and 9 bases lay outside the gene matches. This CDR3 reads CASSQGIRTGGYTEAFF. The CDR3 DNA is TGCGCCAGCAGCCAGGGGATTCGGACAGGGGGCTACACTGAAGCTTTCTTT.

This clonotype has a handful of counts. The rearrangement links TRBV4-1 to TRBJ2-3, with 7 bases identical to TRBD1. V lost 1 base and J lost 1; bases outside the gene matches: 8. Per the germline V gene, CDR1 is MGHRA and CDR2 is YSYEKL. The CDR3 totals 17 residues. The CDR3 is CASSQVPSTGGTDTQYF. In DNA form, the CDR3 reads TGCGCCAGCAGCCAAGTTCCTTCTACAGGGGGCACAGATACGCAGTATTTT.

This clonotype was observed a handful of times. V is TRBV6-1 and J is TRBJ2-5; 11 bases are shared with TRBD2. CDR3 length: 14 amino acids. Germline CDR1 MNHNS, CDR2 SASEGT. V was clipped by 6 bases and J by 4 bases; unmatched bases: 4. Here the CDR3 DNA reads TGTGCCAGCAGGAGGCTAGCGGGGGGAGAGACCCAGTACTTC. Translating gives CASRRLAGGETQYF.

This clonotype was detected only a few times. The chain couples TRBV4-2 to TRBJ2-5; 9 bases are shared with TRBD1. V lost 0 bases and J lost 2; bases outside the gene matches: 7. The CDR3 has 17 residues. Looked up from germline, CDR1 is LGHNA and CDR2 is YNFKEQ. CDR3 sequence reads: CASSQDPPGQGQETQYF. The CDR3 DNA sequence: TGTGCCAGCAGCCAAGATCCACCGGGACAGGGTCAAGAGACCCAGTACTTC.

The V call is TRBV10-3, the J call TRBJ1-5, with 9 bases that match TRBD1. CDR1 ENHRY and CDR2 SYGVKD come from the germline V gene. The CDR3 contains 13 residues. J lost 5 bases, V lost 11 bases, and 7 bases had no gene match. The CDR3 loop is CAAARDRDQPQHF. The CDR3 DNA is TGTGCCGCAGCCCGGGACAGGGATCAGCCCCAGCATTTT.

This clonotype appeared a few times. The chain carries TRBV11-2 and TRBJ2-6, with D unresolved. This CDR3 has 19 residues. Deletions cut 6 bases from V and 0 bases from J, with 21 bases between. Per germline, CDR1 SGHAT and CDR2 FQNNGV. In DNA, the CDR3 is TGTGCCAGCAGACCTTTTTTTAGGCCCAAAACCTCTGGGGCCAACGTCCTGACTTTC. Its protein product is CASRPFFRPKTSGANVLTF.

V gene TRBV7-6 combines with J gene TRBJ2-3; no clear D gene. V gave up 5 bases and J gave up 1 base, with 10 bases separating them. CDR3 length: 14 residues. Germline CDR1 SGHVS, CDR2 FNYEAQ. This CDR3 is CASSLVGRTDTQYF. The CDR3 nucleotides read TGTGCCAGCAGCCTAGTGGGCCGCACAGATACGCAGTATTTT.

The sample holds a few counts of this clonotype. V gene TRBV29-1 combines with J gene TRBJ1-2; D gene uncertain. Germline V gene lookup returns CDR1 SQVTM and CDR2 ANQGSEA. This CDR3 is built from 13 residues. Trimming took 7 bases from V and 4 from J, leaving 16 bases between them. CDR3 residues: CSAVNIRSYGYTF. CDR3 nucleotides: TGCAGCGCAGTGAACATAAGGAGCTATGGCTACACCTTC.

This chain links TRBV5-1 with TRBJ2-3; a weak D match, TRBD1 (6 bases). CDR3 length equals 14 residues. Germline V gene data show CDR1 as SGHRS and CDR2 as YFSETQ. The V gene lost 3 bases and the J gene lost 10 bases, with 18 bases spanning the gap. The CDR3 protein is CASSWTVSDGAQYF. CDR3 bases: TGCGCCAGCAGCTGGACAGTTTCCGATGGAGCGCAGTATTTT.

The chain combines TRBV12-3 or TRBV12-4 with TRBJ2-2; D remains unclear. The CDR3 spans 13 residues. Deletions cut 4 bases from V and 9 bases from J, with 12 bases between. The CDR3 nucleotides are TGTGCCAGCAGTTGGGCCAACTGGAGGGAGCTGTTTTTT. It codes for CASSWANWRELFF.

V and J are TRBV6-2 or TRBV6-3 and TRBJ2-1, with 11 bases aligning to TRBD2. The trim removed 7 bases at V and 10 bases at J, leaving 15 bases unmatched. The CDR3 has 16 residues. Germline CDR1 reads MNHEY; CDR2 reads SVGEGT. CDR3 loop: CASTPLGTSGPKEQFF. CDR3 DNA sequence: TGTGCCAGCACTCCCTTAGGGACTAGCGGCCCTAAGGAGCAGTTCTTC.

This clonotype was picked up a small number of times. This rearrangement joins TRBV12-3 or TRBV12-4 to TRBJ1-2, with D maybe TRBD1 (6 bases). This CDR3 comprises 15 residues. Trimming removed 6 bases from V and 3 bases from J, with 17 bases in between. In DNA form, the CDR3 reads TGTGCCAGCAGCTCACAGGGAATGGATGACTATGGCTACACCTTC. This encodes CASSSQGMDDYGYTF.

This clonotype turned up a few times. The chain has TRBV5-6 and TRBJ2-7; D not resolved. The CDR3 is 15 residues long. V lost 3 bases to trimming and J lost 2 bases, with 15 bases between them. Germline assignment: CDR1 SGHDT and CDR2 YYEEEE. CDR3 sequence (DNA): TGTGCCAGCAGCTCCGAGGACCGAAGGACCTACGAGCAGTACTTC. It encodes CASSSEDRRTYEQYF. The full variable domain, with the rest looked up from reference TRBV5-6 and TRBJ2-7, is DAGVTQSPTHLIKTRGQQVTLRCSPKSGHDTVSWYQQALGQGPQFIFQYYEEEERQRGNFPDRFSGHQFPNYSSELNVNALLLGDSALYLCASSSEDRRTYEQYFGPGTRLTVT.

The chain uses TRBV18 and TRBJ1-3, with D unclear. V shed 4 bases and J shed 4 bases, with 14 bases lying between them. Germline V gene lookup returns CDR1 KGHSH and CDR2 LQKENI. The CDR3 has 15 amino acids. DNA of the CDR3: TGTGCCAGCTCACGTAATGAGTCGCCGGGAAACACCATATATTTT. Translating it yields CASSRNESPGNTIYF. The full variable domain, with the rest looked up from reference TRBV18 and TRBJ1-3, is NAGVMQNPRHLVRRRGQEARLRCSPMKGHSHVYWYRQLPEEGLKFMVYLQKENIIDESGMPKERFSAEFPKEGPSILRIQQVVRGDSAAYFCASSRNESPGNTIYFGEGSWLTVV.

There are a few counts of this clonotype. V is TRBV5-1 and J is TRBJ1-4; D call uncertain. CDR1 and CDR2 from the germline V gene are SGHRS and YFSETQ. The CDR3 extends over 13 amino acids. V was trimmed by 0 bases and J by 6 bases, leaving 6 bases between them. CDR3 loop: CASSLGGDEKLFF. The CDR3 DNA is TGCGCCAGCAGCTTGGGCGGGGATGAAAAACTGTTTTTT.